The 27 T cell receptor beta chains reported below all come from one sample, sequenced in a study (dated by TCRdb to 2016 to 2017). The receptor library was made with RT-PCR. Sequenced on an Illumina MiSeq. Starting from the raw public reads, TCRdb applied fastp trimming at Q25, assembled clones with MiXCR and retained in-frame beta chains. When rows share a CDR3 protein, they turn into one entry using the most common DNA and genes. This sample holds fewer than 800,000 distinct CDR3 sequences; 12% to 15% were observed only once. The top ten clonotypes cover 3.6% of the sample. What was sequenced was memory CD4+ T cells from blood. Receptors originate from a female donor in good health, serving as a healthy control.

This clonotype was counted a few times. The chain carries TRBV7-2 and TRBJ1-6; D ambiguous. The CDR3 contains 14 residues. Germline V gives CDR1 SGHTA, CDR2 FQGNSA. Trimming cost V 5 bases and J 2 bases, with 7 bases left between them. CDR3 DNA sequence: TGTGCCAGCAGCCTTGCTCCCTATAATTCACCCCTCCACTTT. This encodes CASSLAPYNSPLHF.

This chain joins TRBV6-5 and TRBJ1-5, with D perhaps matching TRBD1 (5 bases). CDR1 and CDR2 from the germline V gene are MNHEY and SVGAGI. The CDR3 runs 19 residues. V lost 0 bases and J lost 4, with 22 bases in between. This chain's CDR3 is CASSYSSIEVQGGNQPQHF. The CDR3 DNA reads TGTGCCAGCAGTTACTCGAGCATAGAGGTGCAGGGCGGTAATCAGCCCCAGCATTTT.

The rearrangement joins TRBV18 to TRBJ2-1, with D hard to call. CDR1 and CDR2 from the germline V gene are KGHSH and LQKENI. The CDR3 totals 15 residues. Deletions cut 1 base from V and 5 bases from J, with 12 bases between. CDR3 bases: TGTGCCAGCTCACCACTCCCCTCCTTGGACAATGAGCAGTTCTTC. This encodes CASSPLPSLDNEQFF.

This chain uses TRBV7-9 with TRBJ2-2, with 9 bases fitting TRBD2. CDR1 and CDR2 (germline): SEHNR, FQNEAQ (reference sequence). The CDR3 has 18 amino acids. With 5 bases clipped from V and 2 bases from J, the junction kept 12 bases outside the gene matches. The CDR3 DNA reads TGTGCCAGCAGCCTAATATCGGGGACTAGCTTTAACACCGGGGAGCTGTTTTTT. It yields the protein CASSLISGTSFNTGELFF.

Only a few counts were recorded for this clonotype. CDR3 residues: CASRPGGGADTQYF. CDR3 coding DNA: TGCGCCAGCAGACCGGGCGGGGGTGCAGATACGCAGTATTTT. The chain recombines TRBV5-1 with TRBJ2-3, with 7 bases matching TRBD2. The CDR3 covers 14 residues. Trimming at V came to 5 bases and at J to 4 bases, leaving 7 bases not matched to a gene. Germline V gene sequence: CDR1 SGHRS, CDR2 YFSETQ.

This clonotype occurred many times. The V call is TRBV20-1, the J call TRBJ2-7, with 7 bases matching TRBD2. V was pared by 5 bases and J by 1 base, with 5 bases of the junction left unmatched. The CDR3 loop spans 13 amino acids. Per the germline V gene, CDR1 is DFQATT and CDR2 is SNEGSKA (reference sequence). This chain's CDR3 is CSAFPSGSYEQYF. In DNA form, the CDR3 reads TGCAGTGCTTTCCCTAGCGGTTCCTACGAGCAGTACTTC.

This clonotype was picked up a small number of times. The chain links TRBV20-1 to TRBJ1-1; tentative D call: TRBD1 (6 bases). Germline-derived CDR1 and CDR2 are DFQATT and SNEGSKA (reference sequence). The CDR3 has 15 amino acids. V was cut by 5 bases and J by 2 bases, with 18 bases left in between. In DNA form, the CDR3 reads TGCAGTGCTGGGATCCGGGGCAGGGGAAACACTGAAGCTTTCTTT. This translates into CSAGIRGRGNTEAFF.

The J gene is TRBJ2-3, the V gene TRBV9; 8 bases agree with TRBD2. The CDR3 spans 15 residues. The germline gives CDR1 SGDLS, CDR2 YYNGEE. The V gene end was trimmed by 4 bases and the J gene end by 3 bases; junction bases not matched to a gene: 7. CDR3 region: CASSPRASGTDTQYF. The DNA for the CDR3 is TGTGCCAGCAGCCCCCGGGCTAGCGGGACAGATACGCAGTATTTT.

V and J are TRBV11-2 and TRBJ2-7, with a possible D match to TRBD2 (5 bases). V was shortened by 4 bases and J by 2 bases, with 18 bases between the two germline ends. Germline V gives CDR1 SGHAT, CDR2 FQNNGV. The CDR3 consists of 16 residues. CDR3 DNA sequence: TGTGCCAGCAGCTCGCTTCTGGACTTCGGGGCCTACGAGCAGTACTTC. It is translated as CASSSLLDFGAYEQYF.

The J gene is TRBJ2-5, the V gene TRBV5-4; D is perhaps TRBD2 (7 bases). Trimming removed 0 bases at V and 5 bases at J, with 14 bases between. Germline V gene lookup returns CDR1 SGHNT and CDR2 YYREEE (reference sequence). This CDR3 contains 15 residues. This CDR3 reads CASSLGAGADETQYF. In DNA, the CDR3 is TGTGCCAGCAGCTTGGGTGCGGGGGCGGATGAGACCCAGTACTTC.

The DNA for the CDR3 is TGTGCCAGCAGCGTAGGGTTATCGGGGCAGGGTCATGGCTACACCTTC. The encoded protein is CASSVGLSGQGHGYTF. The V and J genes are TRBV9 and TRBJ1-2, with TRBD1 as a possible D gene (5 bases). The CDR3 covers 16 residues. Trimming removed 0 bases from V and 6 bases from J, with 18 bases in between. Looked up from germline, CDR1 is SGDLS and CDR2 is YYNGEE.

This chain connects TRBV5-1 to TRBJ1-6, with unresolved D. This CDR3 comprises 14 residues. Trimming stripped 0 bases from V and 10 bases from J, with 11 bases between. The V gene's germline CDR1 is SGHRS and CDR2 YFSETQ. CDR3 sequence reads: CASSLGELQSPLHF. The CDR3 DNA is TGCGCCAGCAGCTTGGGGGAATTACAGTCACCCCTCCACTTT.

In its sample, this clonotype was seen a few times. The gene calls are TRBV20-1 and TRBJ2-7, with no clear D. This CDR3 contains 12 residues. Trimming took 6 bases from V and 7 from J, leaving 16 bases between them. Germline values: CDR1 DFQATT, CDR2 SNEGSKA (reference sequence). CDR3 nucleotides: TGCAGTGCCCAGGATGATTTGGGGGAGCAGTACTTC. Amino acids: CSAQDDLGEQYF.

This clonotype came up many times. This chain joins TRBV6-5 and TRBJ1-1, with a possible D match to TRBD1 (5 bases). V lost 9 bases, J lost 0 bases, and 11 bases lay in between. Germline V lookup: CDR1 MNHEY, CDR2 SVGAGI. This CDR3 is 13 amino acids long. CDR3 nucleotides: TGTGCCAGGAAGGGGACGTTGAACACTGAAGCTTTCTTT. Encoded protein: CARKGTLNTEAFF.

The rearrangement links TRBV19 to TRBJ1-5, with 10 bases lining up with TRBD1. With V trimmed by 4 bases and J by 1 base, 10 bases remained unmatched. This CDR3 contains 18 residues. Germline loops: CDR1 LNHDA, CDR2 SQIVND (reference sequence). CDR3 in DNA: TGTGCCAGTAGTAACACCGACAGGGGGCATGGGAGCAATCAGCCCCAGCATTTT. This codes for CASSNTDRGHGSNQPQHF.

The V gene is TRBV6-2 or TRBV6-3, the J gene TRBJ1-4, with D possibly matching TRBD1 (5 bases). Germline loops: CDR1 MNHEY, CDR2 SVGEGT. V gave up 6 bases and J gave up 7 bases, with 18 bases separating them. The CDR3 length is 15 residues. The CDR3 sequence: CASSTRDHRGEKLFF. DNA for the CDR3: TGTGCCAGCAGCACTCGGGACCACCGGGGTGAAAAACTGTTTTTT.

The genes are TRBV10-3 and TRBJ1-1; a weak D match, TRBD1 (6 bases). Germline-derived CDR1 and CDR2 are ENHRY and SYGVKD. Trimming removed 6 bases at V and 6 bases at J, with 14 bases between. The CDR3 consists of 13 residues. The chain's CDR3 is CAIRKNGQPEAFF. CDR3 coding DNA: TGTGCCATCAGAAAAAACGGACAGCCTGAAGCTTTCTTT.

The genes are TRBV12-5 and TRBJ2-1; D remains ambiguous. The CDR3 totals 12 residues. V gave up 1 base and J gave up 6 bases, with 4 bases separating them. Germline values: CDR1 LGHNT, CDR2 FRNRAP. The CDR3 DNA sequence: TGTGCTAGTGGTTTGGCCAGCAATGAGCAGTTCTTC. Its protein is CASGLASNEQFF. The full variable domain, its missing parts supplied by reference TRBV12-5 and TRBJ2-1, is DARVTQTPRHKVTEMGQEVTMRCQPILGHNTVFWYRQTMMQGLELLAYFRNRAPLDDSGMPKDRFSAEMPDATLATLKIQPSEPRDSAVYFCASGLASNEQFFGPGTRLTVL.

This clonotype was counted at least ten times. The chain recombines TRBV9 with TRBJ2-2, with TRBD1 matching over 7 bases. Germline values: CDR1 SGDLS, CDR2 YYNGEE. The V and J ends lost 4 bases and 1 base, in that order; junction bases with no gene match: 7. This CDR3 comprises 16 residues. CDR3 protein: CASSPRGQLNTGELFF. Here the CDR3 DNA reads TGTGCCAGCAGCCCAAGGGGACAGCTGAACACCGGGGAGCTGTTTTTT.

This clonotype was found many times. The CDR3 protein is CASSWGDRGTEAFF. The DNA of the CDR3 is TGTGCCAGCAGCTGGGGCGACAGGGGAACTGAAGCTTTCTTT. The gene calls are TRBV7-9 and TRBJ1-1; TRBD1 matches 8 bases. V lost 4 bases, J lost 5 bases, and 6 bases stayed unmatched. The CDR3 contains 14 residues. Germline lookup yields CDR1 SEHNR and CDR2 FQNEAQ (reference sequence). The full variable domain, completed using reference TRBV7-9 and TRBJ1-1, is DTGVSQNPRHKITKRGQNVTFRCDPISEHNRLYWYRQTLGQGPEFLTYFQNEAQLEKSRLLSDRFSAERPKGSFSTLEIQRTEQGDSAMYLCASSWGDRGTEAFFGQGTRLTVV.

The chain uses TRBV20-1 and TRBJ1-4; tentatively, D is TRBD1 (5 bases). This CDR3 has 15 residues. Trimming stripped 0 bases from V and 6 bases from J, with 14 bases between. Per germline, CDR1 DFQATT and CDR2 SNEGSKA (reference sequence). The CDR3 sequence: CSARDTGAGDEKLFF. The CDR3 DNA is TGCAGTGCTAGAGATACCGGGGCGGGGGATGAAAAACTGTTTTTT.

The chain employs TRBV20-1 and TRBJ1-2, with D perhaps matching TRBD1 (6 bases). This CDR3 is built from 17 residues. V lost 0 bases and J lost 5, with 22 bases in between. The V gene's germline CDR1 is DFQATT and CDR2 SNEGSKA (reference sequence). CDR3 in amino acids: CSARDFGTLGGSYGYTF. The CDR3 coding sequence is TGCAGTGCTAGAGATTTTGGGACTCTCGGGGGCTCTTATGGCTACACCTTC.

This clonotype was picked up many times. V is TRBV20-1 and J is TRBJ2-1; 10 bases fit TRBD2. This CDR3 region has 13 residues. V lost 2 bases, J lost 7 bases, and 2 bases stayed unmatched. Germline CDR1 is DFQATT and CDR2 is SNEGSKA (reference sequence). CDR3 coding DNA: TGCAGTGCTAGATCACTAGCGGGAAATGAGCAGTTCTTC. It specifies CSARSLAGNEQFF.

This clonotype was seen ten or more times. This rearrangement joins TRBV20-1 to TRBJ1-2; D is possibly TRBD1 (5 bases). V lost 6 bases to trimming and J lost 2 bases, with 16 bases between them. This CDR3 is 14 amino acids long. In germline, CDR1 is DFQATT, CDR2 SNEGSKA (reference sequence). CDR3 amino acids: CSAASGGTNYGYTF. The CDR3 nucleotides read TGCAGTGCCGCTTCGGGAGGGACCAACTATGGCTACACCTTC.

V and J are TRBV24-1 and TRBJ2-1; D perhaps matches TRBD1 (6 bases). The germline gives CDR1 KGHDR, CDR2 SFDVKD. CDR3 length equals 16 residues. Trimming removed 0 bases from V and 4 bases from J, with 12 bases in between. CDR3 nucleotide sequence: TGTGCCACCAGTGATTTGGAGGGACACCAGTACAATGAGCAGTTCTTC. This translates into CATSDLEGHQYNEQFF.

The chain links TRBV13 to TRBJ1-4; 7 bases fit TRBD1. This CDR3 has 17 residues. Germline V gene data show CDR1 as PRHDT and CDR2 as FYEKMQ (reference sequence). The trim removed 3 bases at V and 10 bases at J, leaving 17 bases unmatched. CDR3 residues: CASSLGTSHRGGGKLFF. The CDR3 bases are TGTGCCAGCAGCTTGGGGACCTCGCACAGGGGAGGCGGAAAACTGTTTTTT. Using reference TRBV13 and TRBJ1-4 for the parts outside the CDR3, the full variable domain is AAGVIQSPRHLIKEKRETATLKCYPIPRHDTVYWYQQGPGQDPQFLISFYEKMQSDKGSIPDRFSAQQFSDYHSELNMSSLELGDSALYFCASSLGTSHRGGGKLFFGSGTQLSVL.

The J gene is TRBJ2-1, the V gene TRBV30; TRBD2 matches at 7 bases. With 5 bases clipped from V and 2 bases from J, the junction kept 15 bases outside the gene matches. This CDR3 has 17 amino acids. The germline CDR1 and CDR2 sequences are GTSNPN and SVGIG (reference sequence). CDR3 in DNA: TGTGCCTGGGCACCAAACGACGGGGGGAGCACCTACAATGAGCAGTTCTTC. It encodes CAWAPNDGGSTYNEQFF.